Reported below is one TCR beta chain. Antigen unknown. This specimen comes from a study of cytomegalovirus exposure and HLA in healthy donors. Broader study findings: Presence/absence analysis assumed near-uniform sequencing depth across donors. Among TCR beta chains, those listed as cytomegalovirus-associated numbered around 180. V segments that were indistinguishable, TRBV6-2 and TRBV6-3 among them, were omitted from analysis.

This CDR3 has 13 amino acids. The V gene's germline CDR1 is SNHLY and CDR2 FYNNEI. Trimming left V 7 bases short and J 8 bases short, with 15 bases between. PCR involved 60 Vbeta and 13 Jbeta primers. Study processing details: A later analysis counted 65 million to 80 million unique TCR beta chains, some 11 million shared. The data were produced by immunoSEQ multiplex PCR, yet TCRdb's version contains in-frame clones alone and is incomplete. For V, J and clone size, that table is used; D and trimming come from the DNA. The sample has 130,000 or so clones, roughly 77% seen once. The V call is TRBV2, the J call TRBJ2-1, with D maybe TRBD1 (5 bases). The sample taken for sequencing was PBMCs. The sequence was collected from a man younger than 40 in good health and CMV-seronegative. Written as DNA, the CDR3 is TGTGCCAGCAAGCCCAGGGTGGGCTATGAGCAGTTCTTC. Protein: CASKPRVGYEQFF. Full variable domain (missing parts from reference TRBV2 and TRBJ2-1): EPEVTQTPSHQVTQMGQEVILRCVPISNHLYFYWYRQILGQKVEFLVSFYNNEISEKSEIFDDQFSVERPDGSNFTLKIRSTKLEDSAMYFCASKPRVGYEQFFGPGTRLTVL.